The present T cell receptor beta chain was sequenced within a study of T cell responses to AZD1222 COVID-19 vaccine. Study-wide results and caveats: Regions 160-218 and 743-854 held dominance among vaccine-associated CD4 TCRs, which spanned spike. A reported finding is that nearly half of spike-specific TCRs target unmutated variant regions. Seropositivity was recorded at baseline in only a handful of AZD1222 recipients.

Measured with immunoSEQ multiplex PCR; TCRdb has only the in-frame clones, and not every one. The sample has 100,000 to 150,000 clones; approximately 88% are singletons. CDR1 MNHEY and CDR2 SVGAGI come from the germline V gene. CDR3 length equals 15 residues. V lost 4 bases and J lost 0; bases outside the gene matches: 2. In its sample, this clone was seen a few times. Its antigen is currently unknown. The specimen comprised peripheral blood, sampled on day 0 of AZD1222 vaccination. This clonotype was obtained from an adult in good health. The chain is built from TRBV6-5 and TRBJ1-3, with 8 bases aligning to TRBD1. The CDR3 bases are TGTGCCAGCAGTTTCGGGACAGGCTCTGGAAACACCATATATTTT. As protein: CASSFGTGSGNTIYF.